This T cell receptor (beta chain) was identified in a study of shared clonotypes between healthy human individuals. Study summary: The donors, a couple of women and a few men, were aged 18 to 49.

The CDR3 length is 14 residues. V dropped 5 bases and J dropped 4 bases, with 12 bases sitting between them. Germline lookup yields CDR1 MNHEY and CDR2 SMNVEV (reference sequence). This clone was observed once. Its antigen is still unknown. Profiling relied on immunoSEQ multiplex PCR, and the TCRdb table lists in-frame clones only, not all of them. The sample holds about 2.3 million clones; approximately 93% are singletons and the top ten take 0.3% to 0.4%. Study-level findings and limits: Around 5% of naive CD4 clonotypes were common to a handful of donors.

Caucasian adults residing in Nashville, Tennessee made up all the donors. The investigators split CD4+ cells into a CD45RA+ naive subset and a CD45RA-negative memory subset. This chain joins TRBV27 and TRBJ1-5, with a possible D match to TRBD1 (5 bases). The material sequenced was naive CD4+ T cells from PBMCs. Subset noted: CD45RA+ positively selected. The clonotype comes from a man aged 18 to 30 in good health. Some clones in this sample may be carry-over from other donors' samples. CDR3 in DNA: TGTGCCAGCAGTAGGTATCGGGGGAATCAGCCCCAGCATTTT. Residues: CASSRYRGNQPQHF.